This T cell receptor (beta chain) stems from a study of blood T cell repertoires in COVID-19. Using immunoSEQ multiplex PCR, the repertoire was profiled, and TCRdb retains in-frame clones only, with some absent. The data hold 170,000 or so clones, with roughly 84% observed a single time. Germline V gene lookup returns CDR1 LGHNA and CDR2 YNFKEQ. The V end lost 3 bases, the J end lost 1 base, and 12 bases lay between the germline ends. The CDR3 sequence is 15 residues long. Sequencing was performed on peripheral blood. This chain joins TRBV4-2 and TRBJ1-1, with D possibly matching TRBD1 (5 bases). This TCR came from a man between 45 and 60 years old with active or convalescent COVID-19. Here the CDR3 DNA reads TGTGCCAGCAGCCATCATTGGACATCGAACACTGAAGCTTTCTTT. Its protein is CASSHHWTSNTEAFF.